This T cell receptor (beta chain) was documented in a study of PD-L1 blockade in urothelial cancer. The CDR3 sequence is 18 residues long. Germline V lookup: CDR1 KGHSH, CDR2 LQKENI. Some clones are missing from TCRdb's copy, which holds only in-frame ones; the method was immunoSEQ multiplex PCR. This table has 56,000 or so clones, roughly 84% appearing once. A word on this clone: An end of the junction does not agree with germline; a read error may underlie this.

Patients yielded 1 to 8 samples each, pretreatment and on-treatment. The receptor was isolated from a man in his fifties or sixties with urothelial cancer. The chain couples TRBV18 to TRBJ2-3; 11 bases are a match to TRBD2. Sequenced here: PBMCs, sampled around atezolizumab (anti-PD-L1) treatment. The CDR3 loop reads CASSPQRLAGRSTDTQYF. The CDR3 nucleotides read TGTGCCAGCTCTCCACAAAGACTAGCGGGACGAAGCACAGATACGCAGTATTTT.